This T cell receptor beta chain originates from a study of T cell repertoires in cytomegalovirus infection. Study-wide context: Through public TCR beta signatures, both CMV infection and matching HLA type were indicated.

TCRdb called the reads again in MiXCR, with one record for every CDR3 protein. The sample yields 200,000 to 250,000 distinct CDR3 sequences, approximately 24% seen once. Study-wide results and caveats: HLA-C-restricted TCR beta clonotypes specific for CMV led the ex vivo response. Summed frequency of public TCR beta families distinguished CMV carriers with the relevant HLA.

Note on this clonotype: Its cognate antigen is unknown.

Germline values: CDR1 SEHNR, CDR2 FQNEAQ (reference sequence). Trimming removed 4 bases from V and 5 bases from J; junction bases left unmatched: 7. This CDR3 is built from 15 residues. The receptor was derived from a human donor in good health (CMV status not recorded). Some clones in this sample may be carry-over from other donors' samples. The chain uses TRBV7-9 and TRBJ2-2; 7 nucleotides align to TRBD1. What was sequenced was CD8+ T cells from PBMCs. CDR3 loop: CASSYTLTGTGELFF. The CDR3 DNA is TGTGCCAGCAGCTATACCCTGACAGGGACCGGGGAGCTGTTTTTT.